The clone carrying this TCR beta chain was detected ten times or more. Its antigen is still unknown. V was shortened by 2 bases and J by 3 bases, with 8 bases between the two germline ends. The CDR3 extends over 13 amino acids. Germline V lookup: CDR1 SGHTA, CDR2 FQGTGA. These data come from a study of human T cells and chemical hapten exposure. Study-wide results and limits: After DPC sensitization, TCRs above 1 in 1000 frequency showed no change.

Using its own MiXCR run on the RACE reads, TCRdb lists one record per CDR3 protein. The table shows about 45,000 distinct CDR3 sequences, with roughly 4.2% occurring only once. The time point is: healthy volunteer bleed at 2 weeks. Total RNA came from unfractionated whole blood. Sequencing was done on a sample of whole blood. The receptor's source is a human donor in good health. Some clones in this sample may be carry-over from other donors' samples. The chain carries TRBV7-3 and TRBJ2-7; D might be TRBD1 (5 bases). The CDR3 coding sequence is TGTGCCAGCAGCTTACGACAGAACTACGAGCAGTACTTC. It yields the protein CASSLRQNYEQYF. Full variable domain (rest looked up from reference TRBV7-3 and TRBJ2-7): GAGVSQTPSNKVTEKGKYVELRCDPISGHTALYWYRQSLGQGPEFLIYFQGTGAADDSGLPNDRFFAVRPEGSVSTLKIQRTERGDSAVYLCASSLRQNYEQYFGPGTRLTVT.